Below, 3 T cell receptor beta chains from the same sample are listed, as sequenced in a study of shared clonotypes between healthy human individuals (dated by TCRdb to between 2020 and 2021). Libraries were made using the immunoSEQ multiplex PCR assay. TCRdb mirrors the immuneACCESS table, restricted to in-frame sequences. Some clones are absent from its copies; in checked studies, under half trace to an unresolved V gene, and the reason for the others is unknown. The sample has millions of clones on record, over 85% of them singletons. The top ten clonotypes cover 0.11% to 0.15% of the sample. Sequenced: naive CD4+ T cells sorted from blood. In light of the paper, this sample's cell subset or site label describes: CD45RA+ positively selected. Every receptor here comes from a man between 18 and 35 years old in good health.

This clone appeared once. The V call is TRBV10-3, the J call TRBJ1-2, with D unclear. V was trimmed by 3 bases and J by 1 base, leaving 9 bases between them. The CDR3 runs to 14 residues. Germline V lookup: CDR1 ENHRY, CDR2 SYGVKD. CDR3 region: CAISDLGSNYGYTF. CDR3 in DNA: TGTGCCATCAGTGATTTGGGCAGTAACTATGGCTACACCTTC.

The chain is built from TRBV18 and TRBJ2-5; the D is unclear. V gave up 5 bases and J gave up 1 base, with 11 bases separating them. Germline CDR1 and CDR2: KGHSH and LQKENI. CDR3 length equals 14 residues. CDR3 bases: TGTGCCAGCTCATCTTCTAGAACCCAAGAGACCCAGTACTTC. It yields the protein CASSSSRTQETQYF.

In its sample, this clone was seen once. The V gene is TRBV5-3, the J gene TRBJ2-7; either TRBD1 or TRBD2 may supply D (5 bases each). TRBV5-3 is classed as an ORF, of uncertain function. This CDR3 comprises 14 residues. V was shortened by 0 bases and J by 5 bases, with 12 bases between the two germline ends. The CDR3 reads CARSLGGKTDEQYF. The CDR3 nucleotides are TGTGCCAGAAGCTTGGGGGGGAAGACCGACGAGCAGTACTTC.